This T cell receptor beta chain came from a study of blood T cell repertoires in COVID-19. TCRdb's table, derived via immunoSEQ multiplex PCR, lists solely in-frame clones and lacks some. The data show 350,000 or so clones, with roughly 90% seen just once and 15% to 20% held by the top ten. Germline V gives CDR1 SNHLY, CDR2 FYNNEI. V lost 5 bases to trimming and J lost 11 bases, with 19 bases between them. The CDR3 consists of 14 residues. Those who participated ranged in age from roughly 18 to 100 years and resided in 20 to 30 US areas. Sequenced material: PBMCs or T cells enriched from blood (not recorded which). The chain links TRBV2 to TRBJ1-5, with D perhaps matching TRBD1 (5 bases). The clonotype comes from a woman between 25 and 40 years old who had recovered from COVID-19. This CDR3 is CASSSQGGGRAQHF. The CDR3 DNA is TGTGCCAGCAGTTCTCAGGGAGGTGGCAGGGCCCAGCATTTT.